The present TCR beta chain was sequenced within a study of regulatory T cells in long-lasting Graves disease. Germline values: CDR1 SGHTA, CDR2 FQGNSA. This CDR3 has 14 amino acids. V shed 6 bases and J shed 1 base, with 11 bases lying between them. TCR beta libraries were built with iRepertoire HTBI primers and Arm-PCR of CDR3 regions. Each CDR3 protein is one row after TCRdb ran MiXCR on the multiplex PCR reads. Of fewer than 650,000 distinct CDR3 sequences in the sample, more than 15% were seen once. Time point in this sample: newly diagnosed GD, antithyroid drugs for less than 3 months. From PBMCs, RNA was extracted and then used to make the TCR library. This clonotype was detected many times. In addition, the sample was reused for a study of T cells in Graves' hyperthyroidism and ophthalmopathy.

This TCR derives from a man aged 18-30 years with Graves disease. The chain combines TRBV7-2 with TRBJ2-3; a weak D match, TRBD1 (5 bases). This sample comprised peripheral blood mononuclear cells (PBMCs), obtained at new diagnosis, from a patient treated with antithyroid drugs. CDR3 in amino acids: CASRPRAGTDTQYF. CDR3 bases: TGTGCCAGCAGACCCAGGGCTGGCACAGATACGCAGTATTTT. The complete variable domain, with remaining parts taken from reference TRBV7-2 and TRBJ2-3, reads GAGVSQSPSNKVTEKGKDVELRCDPISGHTALYWYRQSLGQGLEFLIYFQGNSAPDKSGLPSDRFSAERTGGSVSTLTIQRTQQEDSAVYLCASRPRAGTDTQYFGPGTRLTVL.